These T cell receptor beta chains were read from a single sample in a study of blood T cell repertoires in COVID-19. Generated by immunoSEQ multiplex PCR, the TCRdb table keeps only in-frame clones and is missing some. The sample has hundreds of thousands of clones, over 75% seen once; the top ten hold around 13%. The sample was peripheral blood. These receptors all stem from a woman in her fifties or sixties with acute or convalescent COVID-19. The CDR3 runs from the conserved cysteine through the conserved F or W. A D gene is named only where the DNA matches it firmly. The size field is filled for only some rows; it gives once, few, many or a size class.

>TRBD1|.|TRBJ1-2|TRBV6-5
TGTGCCAGCAGTAAGGGACAGGGGGCGCTAAAAGGCTACACCTTC
CASSKGQGALKGYTF
>.|.|TRBJ1-4|TRBV5-1
TGCGCCAGCAGCTTGGGCGGGGGGGAAGAAAAACTGTTTTTT
CASSLGGGEEKLFF
>.|.|TRBJ2-7|TRBV5-4
TGTGCCGGCAGGGACTGGTCGAGCTACGAGCAGTACTTC
CAGRDWSSYEQYF
>.|.|TRBJ2-1|TRBV11-2
TGTGCCAGCAGCTTAGACCGGCGGGAGCAGTTCTTC
CASSLDRREQFF
>.|once|TRBJ2-7|TRBV6-2/TRBV6-3
TGTGCCAGCAGTTACGACCGGGCCTACGAGCAGTACTTC
CASSYDRAYEQYF
>TRBD1|.|TRBJ2-2|TRBV9
TGTGCCAGCAGCCCCCCGACAGGGGGCAACACCGGGGAGCTGTTTTTT
CASSPPTGGNTGELFF
>TRBD1|.|TRBJ2-2|TRBV2
TGTGCCAGCAGACAGGGGACAGGGGATTCCGGGGAGCTGTTTTTT
CASRQGTGDSGELFF
>.|.|TRBJ2-2|TRBV24-1
TGTGCCACCAGTGCAATTGGGGCCTCGAACACCGGGGAGCTGTTTTTT
CATSAIGASNTGELFF
>.|.|TRBJ2-2|TRBV5-8
TGTGCCAGCAGCATCAGGGGCCCCGGGGAGCTGTTTTTT
CASSIRGPGELFF
>.|.|TRBJ2-2|TRBV5-6
TGTGCCAGCAGCTTGGAACGGGGGGCCGCGAACACCGGGGAGCTGTTTTTT
CASSLERGAANTGELFF
>.|once|TRBJ2-3|TRBV7-3
TGTGCCAGCAGCCCGTCGGGTGGAGATACGCAGTATTTT
CASSPSGGDTQYF